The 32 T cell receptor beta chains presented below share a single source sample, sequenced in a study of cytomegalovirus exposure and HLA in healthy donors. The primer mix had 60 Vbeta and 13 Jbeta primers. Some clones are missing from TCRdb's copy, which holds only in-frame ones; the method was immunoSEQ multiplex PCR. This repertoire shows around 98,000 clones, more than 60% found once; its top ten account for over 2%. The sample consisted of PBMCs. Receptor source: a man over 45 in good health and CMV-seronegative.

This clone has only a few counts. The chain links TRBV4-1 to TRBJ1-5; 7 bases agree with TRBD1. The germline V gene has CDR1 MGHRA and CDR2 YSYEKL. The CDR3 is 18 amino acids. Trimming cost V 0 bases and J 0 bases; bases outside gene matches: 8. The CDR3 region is CASSQDWGTGASNQPQHF. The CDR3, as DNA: TGCGCCAGCAGCCAAGATTGGGGCACAGGGGCTAGCAATCAGCCCCAGCATTTT.

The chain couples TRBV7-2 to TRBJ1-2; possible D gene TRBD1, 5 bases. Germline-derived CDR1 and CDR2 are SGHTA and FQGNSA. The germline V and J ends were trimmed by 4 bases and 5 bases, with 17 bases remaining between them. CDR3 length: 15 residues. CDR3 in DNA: TGTGCCAGCAGCTCCTCCGGCGGGGCTGGTTATGGCTACACCTTC. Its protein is CASSSSGGAGYGYTF.

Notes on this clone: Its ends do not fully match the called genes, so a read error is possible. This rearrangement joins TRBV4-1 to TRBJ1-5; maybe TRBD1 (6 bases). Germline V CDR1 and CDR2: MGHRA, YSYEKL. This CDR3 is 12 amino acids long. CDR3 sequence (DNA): TGCGTCAGCAGCCAAGTCAGGGGCATACGGCATTTT. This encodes CVSSQVRGIRHF.

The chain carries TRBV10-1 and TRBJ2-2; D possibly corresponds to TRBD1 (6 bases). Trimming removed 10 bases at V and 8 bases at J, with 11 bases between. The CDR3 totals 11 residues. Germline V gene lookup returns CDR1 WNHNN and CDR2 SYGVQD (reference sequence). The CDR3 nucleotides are TGCGCCACCCCAGACAGGGGGGAGCTGTTTTTT. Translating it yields CATPDRGELFF.

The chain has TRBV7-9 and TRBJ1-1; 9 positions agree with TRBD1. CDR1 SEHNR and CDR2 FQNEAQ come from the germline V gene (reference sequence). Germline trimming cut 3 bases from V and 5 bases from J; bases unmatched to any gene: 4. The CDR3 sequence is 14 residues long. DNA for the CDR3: TGTGCCAGCAGCTTCACAGGGGGCGAGACTGAAGCTTTCTTT. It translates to CASSFTGGETEAFF.

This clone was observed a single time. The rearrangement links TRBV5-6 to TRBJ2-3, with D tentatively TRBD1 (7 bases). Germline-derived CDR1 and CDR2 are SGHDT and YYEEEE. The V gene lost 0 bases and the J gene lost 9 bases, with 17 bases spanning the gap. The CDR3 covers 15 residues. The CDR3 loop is CASSLARGAPRTQYF. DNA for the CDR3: TGTGCCAGCAGCTTGGCCAGGGGGGCCCCGAGGACGCAGTATTTT.

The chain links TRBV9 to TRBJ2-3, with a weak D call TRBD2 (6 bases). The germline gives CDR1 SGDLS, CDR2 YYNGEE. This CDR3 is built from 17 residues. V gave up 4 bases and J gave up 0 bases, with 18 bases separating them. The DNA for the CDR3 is TGTGCCAGCAGCCCTCGCGGATATAGCGGAAGCACAGATACGCAGTATTTT. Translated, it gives CASSPRGYSGSTDTQYF.

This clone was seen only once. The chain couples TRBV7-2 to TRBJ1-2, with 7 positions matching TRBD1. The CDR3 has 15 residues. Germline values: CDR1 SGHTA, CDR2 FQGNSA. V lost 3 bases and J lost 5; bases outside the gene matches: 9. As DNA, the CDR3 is TGTGCCAGCAGCTTCGACCCGGGACAGCGTTATGGCTACACCTTC. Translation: CASSFDPGQRYGYTF.

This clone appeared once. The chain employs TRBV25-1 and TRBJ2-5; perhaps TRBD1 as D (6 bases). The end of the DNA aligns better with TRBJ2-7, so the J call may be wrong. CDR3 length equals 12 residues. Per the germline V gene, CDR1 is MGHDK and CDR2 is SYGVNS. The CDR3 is CASSRDTYEQYF. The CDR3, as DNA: TGTGCCAGCAGTCGGGACACCTACGAGCAGTACTTC.

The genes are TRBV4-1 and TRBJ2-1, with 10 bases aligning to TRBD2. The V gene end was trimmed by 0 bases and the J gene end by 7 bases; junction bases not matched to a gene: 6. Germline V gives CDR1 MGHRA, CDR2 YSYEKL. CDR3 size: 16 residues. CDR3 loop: CASSQDDLLAGNEQFF. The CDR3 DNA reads TGCGCCAGCAGCCAAGATGACCTACTAGCGGGGAATGAGCAGTTCTTC.

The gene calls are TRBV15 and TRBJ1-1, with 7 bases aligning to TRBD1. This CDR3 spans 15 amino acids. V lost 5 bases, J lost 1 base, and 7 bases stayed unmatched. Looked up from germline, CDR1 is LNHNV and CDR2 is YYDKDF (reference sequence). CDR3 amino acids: CATSASDRSNTEAFF. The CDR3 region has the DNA TGTGCCACCAGCGCCTCGGACAGGTCGAACACTGAAGCTTTCTTT.

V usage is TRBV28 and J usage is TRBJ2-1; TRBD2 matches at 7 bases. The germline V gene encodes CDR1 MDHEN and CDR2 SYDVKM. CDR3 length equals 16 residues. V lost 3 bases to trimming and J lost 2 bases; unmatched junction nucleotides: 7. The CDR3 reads CASSLSSGLPYNEQFF. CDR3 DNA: TGTGCCAGCAGTTTGAGTAGCGGGCTCCCCTACAATGAGCAGTTCTTC.

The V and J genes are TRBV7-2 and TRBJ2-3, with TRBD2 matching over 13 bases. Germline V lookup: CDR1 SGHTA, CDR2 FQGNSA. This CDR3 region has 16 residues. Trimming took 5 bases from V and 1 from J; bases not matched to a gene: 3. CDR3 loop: CASSPGLAGGTDTQYF. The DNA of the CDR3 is TGTGCCAGCAGCCCTGGACTAGCGGGGGGCACAGATACGCAGTATTTT.

CDR3 residues: CASSLPGGGTPLHF. In DNA, the CDR3 is TGTGCCAGCAGTTTACCCGGGGGGGGGACACCCCTCCACTTT. The gene calls are TRBV27 and TRBJ1-6; tentatively, D is TRBD1 (5 bases). Between the trimmed V and J ends, which lost 2 bases and 11 bases, there was a span of 13 bases. Germline assignment: CDR1 MNHEY and CDR2 SMNVEV (reference sequence). The CDR3 is made up of 14 amino acids.

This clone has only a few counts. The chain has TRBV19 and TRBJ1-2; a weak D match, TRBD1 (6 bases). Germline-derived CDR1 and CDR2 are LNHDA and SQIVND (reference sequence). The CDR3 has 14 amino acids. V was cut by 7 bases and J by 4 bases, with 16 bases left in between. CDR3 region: CASIDHREIYGYTF. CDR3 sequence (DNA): TGTGCCAGTATCGACCACAGGGAAATCTATGGCTACACCTTC.

The CDR3 sequence is CAWSSPGLGTYEQFF. Written as DNA, the CDR3 is TGTGCCTGGAGTTCACCGGGACTGGGTACATATGAGCAGTTCTTC. The rearrangement links TRBV30 to TRBJ2-1, with a weak D call TRBD2 (6 bases). Trimming removed 2 bases at V and 8 bases at J, with 19 bases between. CDR1 is GTSNPN, CDR2 SVGIG, per germline (reference sequence). CDR3 length equals 15 residues.

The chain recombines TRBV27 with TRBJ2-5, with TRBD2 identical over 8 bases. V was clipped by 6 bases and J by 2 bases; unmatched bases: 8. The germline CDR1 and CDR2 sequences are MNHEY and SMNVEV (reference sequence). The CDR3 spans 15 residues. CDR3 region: CASRTTSGSQETQYF. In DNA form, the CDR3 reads TGTGCCAGCAGAACAACTAGCGGTTCACAAGAGACCCAGTACTTC.

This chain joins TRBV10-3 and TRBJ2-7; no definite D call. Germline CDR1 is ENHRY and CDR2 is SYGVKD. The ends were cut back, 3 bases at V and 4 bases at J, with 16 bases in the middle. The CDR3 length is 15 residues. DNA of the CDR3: TGTGCCATCAGTGATAGTACGGGTACGAGATACGAGCAGTACTTC. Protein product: CAISDSTGTRYEQYF.

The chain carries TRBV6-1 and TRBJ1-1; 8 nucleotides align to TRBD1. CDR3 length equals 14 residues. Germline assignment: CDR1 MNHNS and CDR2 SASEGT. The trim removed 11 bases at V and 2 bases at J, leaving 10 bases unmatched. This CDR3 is CAGDPGGRNTEAFF. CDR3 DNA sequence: TGTGCCGGCGATCCAGGGGGCCGAAACACTGAAGCTTTCTTT.

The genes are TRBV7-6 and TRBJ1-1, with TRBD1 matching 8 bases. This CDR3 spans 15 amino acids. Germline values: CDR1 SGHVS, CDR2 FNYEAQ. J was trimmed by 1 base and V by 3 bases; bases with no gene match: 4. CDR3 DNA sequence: TGTGCCAGCAGCTTCCAACAGGGGGAGAACACTGAAGCTTTCTTT. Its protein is CASSFQQGENTEAFF.

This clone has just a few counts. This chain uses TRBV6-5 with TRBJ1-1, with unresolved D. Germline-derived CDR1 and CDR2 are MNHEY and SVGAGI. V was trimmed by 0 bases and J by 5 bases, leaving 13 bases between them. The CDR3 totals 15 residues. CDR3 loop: CASSYSTLVGTEAFF. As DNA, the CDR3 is TGTGCCAGCAGTTACTCGACCCTGGTCGGGACTGAAGCTTTCTTT.

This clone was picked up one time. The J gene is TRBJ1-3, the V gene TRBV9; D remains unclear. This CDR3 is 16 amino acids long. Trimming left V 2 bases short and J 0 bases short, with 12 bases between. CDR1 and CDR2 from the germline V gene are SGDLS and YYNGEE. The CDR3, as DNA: TGTGCCAGCAGCGTTACAGCGGAAGGCTCTGGAAACACCATATATTTT. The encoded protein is CASSVTAEGSGNTIYF.

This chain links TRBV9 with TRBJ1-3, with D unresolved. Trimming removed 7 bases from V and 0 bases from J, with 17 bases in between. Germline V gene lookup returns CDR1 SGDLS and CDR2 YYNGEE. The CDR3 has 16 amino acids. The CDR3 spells CASSLVERISGNTIYF. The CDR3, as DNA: TGTGCCAGCTCCCTCGTCGAGCGGATCTCTGGAAACACCATATATTTT.

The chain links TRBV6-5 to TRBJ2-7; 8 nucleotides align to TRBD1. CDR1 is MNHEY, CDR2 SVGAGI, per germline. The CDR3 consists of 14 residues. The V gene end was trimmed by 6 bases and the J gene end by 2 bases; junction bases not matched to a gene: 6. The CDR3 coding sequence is TGTGCCAGCAGATCCGGGACAGGCCCCTACGAGCAGTACTTC. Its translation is CASRSGTGPYEQYF.

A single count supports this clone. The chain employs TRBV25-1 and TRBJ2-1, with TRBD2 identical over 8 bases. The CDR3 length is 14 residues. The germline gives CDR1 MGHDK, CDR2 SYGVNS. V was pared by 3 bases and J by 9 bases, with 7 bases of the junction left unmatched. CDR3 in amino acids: CASSDSGSRSEQFF. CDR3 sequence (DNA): TGTGCCAGCAGTGACAGCGGGAGTCGCAGTGAGCAGTTCTTC.

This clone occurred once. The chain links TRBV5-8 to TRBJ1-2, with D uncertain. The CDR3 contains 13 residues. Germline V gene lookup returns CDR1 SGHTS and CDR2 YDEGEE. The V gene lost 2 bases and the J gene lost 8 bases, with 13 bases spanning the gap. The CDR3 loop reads CASSFRELRGYTF. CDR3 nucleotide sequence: TGTGCCAGCAGCTTTCGAGAGTTGAGAGGCTACACCTTC.

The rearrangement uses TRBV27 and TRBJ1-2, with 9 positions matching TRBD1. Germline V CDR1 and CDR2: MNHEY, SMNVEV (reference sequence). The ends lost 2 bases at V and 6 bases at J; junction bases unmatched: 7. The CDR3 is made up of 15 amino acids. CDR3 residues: CASSLRPGQGNGYTF. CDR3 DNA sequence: TGTGCCAGCAGTTTACGACCGGGACAGGGAAATGGCTACACCTTC.

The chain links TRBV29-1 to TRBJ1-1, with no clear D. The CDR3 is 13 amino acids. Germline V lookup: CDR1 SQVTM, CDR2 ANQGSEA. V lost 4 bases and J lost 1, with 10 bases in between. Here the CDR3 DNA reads TGCAGCGTTGCCTTGGCACGGAACACTGAAGCTTTCTTT. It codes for CSVALARNTEAFF.

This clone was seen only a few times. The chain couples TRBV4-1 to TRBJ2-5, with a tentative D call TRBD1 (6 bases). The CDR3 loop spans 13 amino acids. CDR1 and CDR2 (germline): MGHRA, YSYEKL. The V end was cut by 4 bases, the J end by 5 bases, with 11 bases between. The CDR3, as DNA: TGCGCCAGCAGCCGTGGGGGCGCGGAGACCCAGTACTTC. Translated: CASSRGGAETQYF.

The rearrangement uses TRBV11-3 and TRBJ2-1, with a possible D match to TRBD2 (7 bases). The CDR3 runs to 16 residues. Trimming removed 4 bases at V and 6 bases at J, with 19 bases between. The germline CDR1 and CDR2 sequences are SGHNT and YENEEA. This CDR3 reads CASSSRGAGVINEQFF. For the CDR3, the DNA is TGTGCCAGCAGCTCCCGGGGGGCGGGAGTCATCAATGAGCAGTTCTTC.

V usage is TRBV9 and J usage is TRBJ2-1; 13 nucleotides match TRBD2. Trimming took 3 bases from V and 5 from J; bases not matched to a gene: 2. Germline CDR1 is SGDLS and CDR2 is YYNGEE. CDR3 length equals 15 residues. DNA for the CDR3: TGTGCCAGCAGCGCGGGACTAGCGGGGAACAATGAGCAGTTCTTC. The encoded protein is CASSAGLAGNNEQFF.

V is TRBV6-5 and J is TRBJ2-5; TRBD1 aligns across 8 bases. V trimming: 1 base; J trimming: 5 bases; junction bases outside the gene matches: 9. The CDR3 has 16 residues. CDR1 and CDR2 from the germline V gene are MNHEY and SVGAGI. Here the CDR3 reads CASSYFYTGGSETQYF. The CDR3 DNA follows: TGTGCCAGCAGTTACTTTTACACAGGGGGTAGTGAGACCCAGTACTTC.